The rows below give T cell receptor beta chains drawn from one sample of a study of blood T cell repertoires in COVID-19. TCRdb's table, derived via immunoSEQ multiplex PCR, lists solely in-frame clones and lacks some. This table has about 290,000 clones, over 80% appearing once. The sample comprised peripheral blood. The source of these receptors is a woman between 45 and 60 years old with active or convalescent COVID-19. CDR3s include the opening cysteine and the closing phenylalanine or tryptophan.

v_call	j_call	cdr3_aa
TRBV2	TRBJ1-2	CASSAAQNYGYTF
TRBV13	TRBJ1-1	CASSSAEWFTGEPEAFF
TRBV6-6	TRBJ2-3	CASRDRGETDTQYF
TRBV7-8	TRBJ2-1	CASSPGLAGDGEQFF
TRBV28	TRBJ2-1	CASGPLADYNEQFF
TRBV15	TRBJ2-3	CATSRAPADTQYF
TRBV27	TRBJ2-7	CASSSRSHSSYEQYF
TRBV5-1	TRBJ1-1	CASSTLTGLVTEAFF
TRBV19	TRBJ2-7	CASSTQVFGGNEQYF
TRBV7-2	TRBJ1-5	CASSFDRGDQPQHF
TRBV19	TRBJ1-5	CASSTGTGNPQPQHF
TRBV19	TRBJ1-1	CASSNRGSNTEAFF
TRBV6-6	TRBJ2-7	CASSYALAYEQYF
TRBV19	TRBJ1-1	CASRPGRGGTEAFF
TRBV11-2	TRBJ2-1	CASSLDGTSAFSYNEQFF
TRBV28	TRBJ1-5	CASSLGWRQPQHF
TRBV19	TRBJ1-2	CASTVKLRQQANYGYTF
TRBV19	TRBJ1-5	CASSRGGAQPQHF
TRBV9	TRBJ1-1	CASSVEADMNTEAFF
TRBV10-3	TRBJ1-5	CAISEAGGIRGNQPQHF
TRBV5-4	TRBJ2-1	CASSSGEGSFYNEQFF
TRBV5-1	TRBJ1-1	CASSPTLGNQGEAFF
TRBV6-2/TRBV6-3	TRBJ2-7	CASSRGGSYEQYF
TRBV19	TRBJ1-5	CASSIMRGGGQPQHF
TRBV5-1	TRBJ1-1	CASSLSPFVTEAFF
TRBV27	TRBJ1-2	CASSSPSREGYTF
TRBV28	TRBJ1-2	CASLSTRPGGYTF
TRBV19	TRBJ2-1	CASSISRGSYEQFF
TRBV2	TRBJ1-2	CASSVLSDPYGYTF
TRBV19	TRBJ1-2	CASSISADTLYTF
TRBV5-1	TRBJ2-5	CASSLAGSKKTQYF
TRBV27	TRBJ2-1	CASSPGTGEITYNEQFF
TRBV19	TRBJ2-3	CASRSLGRSTDTQYF
TRBV19	TRBJ1-4	CASSSPGHAATNEKLFF
TRBV19	TRBJ1-2	CASSIDRGQYGYTF
TRBV12-3/TRBV12-4	TRBJ1-1	CASIERGGAFF
TRBV6-5	TRBJ2-1	CASRGLAGAYNEQFF
TRBV28	TRBJ1-2	CASSLNQGGYGYTF
TRBV4-2	TRBJ1-3	CASSQDRGSSGNTIYF
TRBV15	TRBJ2-5	CATSRGQGETQYF
TRBV11-3	TRBJ2-3	CASRQRGRRLCTDTQYF
TRBV20-1	TRBJ1-5	CSASRGEPQHF
TRBV28	TRBJ1-5	CASSRKGGVNQPQHF
TRBV5-6	TRBJ2-4	CASSSSTKNIQYF
TRBV18	TRBJ1-1	CASSPVQVAEAFF
TRBV18	TRBJ1-3	CASSRGVTSSGNTIYF
TRBV2	TRBJ1-1	CASSGYGRDMNTEAFF
TRBV25-1	TRBJ1-2	CASSGRGEGGYTF
TRBV19	TRBJ1-2	CASSTLDSNYGYTF
TRBV5-1	TRBJ2-1	CASSLAGGRGYNEQFF
TRBV19	TRBJ1-1	CASSFEGRRNTEAFF
TRBV6-8	TRBJ1-2	CASSYIEAGVDDGYTF
TRBV2	TRBJ1-1	CASSVPGQEAFF
TRBV19	TRBJ2-7	CASSIRLSAGNTYEQYF
TRBV25-1	TRBJ1-2	CASRPIGQVYGYTF